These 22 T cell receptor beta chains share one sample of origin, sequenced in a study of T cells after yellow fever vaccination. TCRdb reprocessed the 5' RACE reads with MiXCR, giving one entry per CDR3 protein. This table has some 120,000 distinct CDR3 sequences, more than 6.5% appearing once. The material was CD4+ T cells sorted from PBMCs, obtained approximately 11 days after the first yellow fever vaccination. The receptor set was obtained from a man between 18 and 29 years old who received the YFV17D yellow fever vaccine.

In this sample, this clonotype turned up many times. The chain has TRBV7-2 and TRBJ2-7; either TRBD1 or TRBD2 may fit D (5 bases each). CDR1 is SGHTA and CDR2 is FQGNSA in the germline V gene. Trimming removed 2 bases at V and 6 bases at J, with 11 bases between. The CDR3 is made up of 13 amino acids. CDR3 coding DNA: TGTGCCAGCAGCTTACGTCGTGGGGGCGAGCAGTACGTC. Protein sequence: CASSLRRGGEQYV.

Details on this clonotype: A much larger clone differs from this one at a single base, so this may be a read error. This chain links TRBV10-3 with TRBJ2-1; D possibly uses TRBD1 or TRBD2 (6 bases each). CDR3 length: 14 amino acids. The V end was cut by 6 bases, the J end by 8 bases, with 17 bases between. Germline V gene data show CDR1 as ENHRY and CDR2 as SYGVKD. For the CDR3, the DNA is TGTGCCATCAGGGATAAGGGGGGCCAGCATGAGCAGTTCTTC. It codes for CAIRDKGGQHEQFF.

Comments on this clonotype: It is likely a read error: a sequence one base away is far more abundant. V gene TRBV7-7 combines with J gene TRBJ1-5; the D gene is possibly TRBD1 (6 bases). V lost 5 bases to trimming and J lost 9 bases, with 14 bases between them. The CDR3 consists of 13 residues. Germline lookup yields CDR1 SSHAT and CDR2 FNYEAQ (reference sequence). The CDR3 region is CASSLDRDRPQHF. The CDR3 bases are TGTGCCAGCAGCCTGGACAGAGATCGGCCCCAGCATTTT.

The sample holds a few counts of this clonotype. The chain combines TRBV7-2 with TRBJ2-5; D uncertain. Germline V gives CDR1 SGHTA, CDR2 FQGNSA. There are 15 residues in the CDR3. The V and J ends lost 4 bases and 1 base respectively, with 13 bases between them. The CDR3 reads CASSSALGTQETQYF. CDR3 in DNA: TGTGCCAGCAGCTCTGCCTTGGGCACCCAAGAGACCCAGTACTTC.

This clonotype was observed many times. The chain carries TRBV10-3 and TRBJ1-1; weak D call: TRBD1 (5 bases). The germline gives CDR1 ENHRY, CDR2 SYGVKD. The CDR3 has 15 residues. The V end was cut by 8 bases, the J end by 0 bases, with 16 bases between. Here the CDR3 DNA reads TGTGCCATCCGTCCCGTCTCAGGGCTGAACACTGAAGCTTTCTTT. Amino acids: CAIRPVSGLNTEAFF.

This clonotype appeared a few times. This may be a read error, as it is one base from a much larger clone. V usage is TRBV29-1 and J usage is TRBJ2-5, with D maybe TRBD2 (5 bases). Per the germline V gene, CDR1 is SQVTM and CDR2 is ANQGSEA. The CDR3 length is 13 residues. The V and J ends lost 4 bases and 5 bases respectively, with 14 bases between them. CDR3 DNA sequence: TGCAGCGTTGGCCGGGAACCGCACGAGACCCAGTACTTC. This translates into CSVGREPHETQYF.

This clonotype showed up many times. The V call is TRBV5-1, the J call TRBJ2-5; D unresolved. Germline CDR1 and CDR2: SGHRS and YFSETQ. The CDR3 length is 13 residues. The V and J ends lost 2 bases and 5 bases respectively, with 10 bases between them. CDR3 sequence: CASSLRVVETQYF. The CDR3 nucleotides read TGCGCCAGCAGCTTAAGGGTTGTGGAGACCCAGTACTTC.

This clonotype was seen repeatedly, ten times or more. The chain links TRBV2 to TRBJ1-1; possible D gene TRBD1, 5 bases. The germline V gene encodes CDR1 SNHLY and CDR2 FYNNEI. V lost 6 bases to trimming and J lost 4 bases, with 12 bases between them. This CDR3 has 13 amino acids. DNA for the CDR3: TGTGCCAGCAGCGTGACAGTGGGCACTGAAGCTTTCTTT. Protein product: CASSVTVGTEAFF.

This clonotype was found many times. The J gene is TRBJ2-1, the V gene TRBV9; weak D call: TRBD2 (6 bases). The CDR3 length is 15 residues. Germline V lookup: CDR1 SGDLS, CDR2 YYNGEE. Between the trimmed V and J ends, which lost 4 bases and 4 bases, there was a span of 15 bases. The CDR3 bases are TGTGCCAGCAGCCCCGCGCCGGGGGAGTACAATGAGCAGTTCTTC. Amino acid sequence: CASSPAPGEYNEQFF.

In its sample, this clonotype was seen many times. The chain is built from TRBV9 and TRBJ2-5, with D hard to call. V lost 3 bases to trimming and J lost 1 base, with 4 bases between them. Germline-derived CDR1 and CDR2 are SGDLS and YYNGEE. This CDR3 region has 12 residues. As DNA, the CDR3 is TGTGCCAGCAGCGGACTCCAAGAGACCCAGTACTTC. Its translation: CASSGLQETQYF.

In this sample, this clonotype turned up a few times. Here the CDR3 reads CASSVVGGGAGIQYF. DNA of the CDR3: TGTGCCAGTAGTGTCGTGGGCGGGGGGGCCGGCATTCAGTACTTC. This rearrangement joins TRBV19 to TRBJ2-4; TRBD2 matches at 9 bases. Germline V gene lookup returns CDR1 LNHDA and CDR2 SQIVND (reference sequence). This CDR3 is built from 15 residues. Trimming cost V 5 bases and J 9 bases; bases outside gene matches: 11.

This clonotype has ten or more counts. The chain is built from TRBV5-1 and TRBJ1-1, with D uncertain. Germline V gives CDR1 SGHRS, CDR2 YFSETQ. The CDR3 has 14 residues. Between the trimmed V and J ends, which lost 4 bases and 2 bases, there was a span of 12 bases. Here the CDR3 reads CASSDSTANTEAFF. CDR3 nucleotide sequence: TGCGCCAGCAGCGACTCCACAGCAAACACTGAAGCTTTCTTT.

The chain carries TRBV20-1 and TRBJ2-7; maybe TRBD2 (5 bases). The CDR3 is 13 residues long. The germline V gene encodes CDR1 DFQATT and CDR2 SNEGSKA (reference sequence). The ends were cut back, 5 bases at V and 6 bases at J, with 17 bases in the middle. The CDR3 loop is CSAPLRAGPEQYV. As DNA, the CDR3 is TGCAGTGCTCCTCTTCGCGCGGGCCCCGAGCAGTACGTC.

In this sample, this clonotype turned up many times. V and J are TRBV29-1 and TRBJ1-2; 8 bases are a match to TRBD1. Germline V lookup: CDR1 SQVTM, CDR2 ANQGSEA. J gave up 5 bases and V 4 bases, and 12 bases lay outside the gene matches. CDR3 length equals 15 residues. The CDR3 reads CSVVSRTGTGYGYTF. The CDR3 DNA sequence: TGCAGCGTTGTATCCAGGACAGGGACGGGGTATGGCTACACCTTC.

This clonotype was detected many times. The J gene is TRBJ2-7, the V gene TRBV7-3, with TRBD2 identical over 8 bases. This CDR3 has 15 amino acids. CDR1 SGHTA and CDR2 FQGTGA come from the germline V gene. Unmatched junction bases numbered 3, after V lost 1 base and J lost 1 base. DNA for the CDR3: TGTGCCAGCAGCTTAAACGCGGGGGGATCCTACGAGCAGTACTTC. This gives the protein CASSLNAGGSYEQYF.

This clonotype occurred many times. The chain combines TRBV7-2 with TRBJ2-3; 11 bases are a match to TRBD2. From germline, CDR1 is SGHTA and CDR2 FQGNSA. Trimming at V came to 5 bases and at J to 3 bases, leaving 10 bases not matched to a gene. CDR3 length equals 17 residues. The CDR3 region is CASSTGVSGGGTDTQYF. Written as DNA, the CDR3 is TGTGCCAGCAGCACTGGTGTTAGCGGGGGGGGAACAGATACGCAGTATTTT.

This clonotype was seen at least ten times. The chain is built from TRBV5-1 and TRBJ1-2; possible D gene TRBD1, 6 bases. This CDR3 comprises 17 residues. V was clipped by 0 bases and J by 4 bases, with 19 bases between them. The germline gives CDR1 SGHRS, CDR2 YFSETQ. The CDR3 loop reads CASSLESSGDVRYGYTF. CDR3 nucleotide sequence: TGCGCCAGCAGCTTGGAAAGTTCAGGGGACGTACGCTATGGCTACACCTTC.

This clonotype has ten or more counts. The CDR3 nucleotides read TGTGCCAGCAGCTTAACGGTAGGAAGCGAGCAGTTCTTC. Its translation: CASSLTVGSEQFF. The V call is TRBV7-3, the J call TRBJ2-1, with D unclear. This CDR3 is built from 13 residues. V shed 0 bases and J shed 10 bases, with 10 bases lying between them. Germline V gene lookup returns CDR1 SGHTA and CDR2 FQGTGA.

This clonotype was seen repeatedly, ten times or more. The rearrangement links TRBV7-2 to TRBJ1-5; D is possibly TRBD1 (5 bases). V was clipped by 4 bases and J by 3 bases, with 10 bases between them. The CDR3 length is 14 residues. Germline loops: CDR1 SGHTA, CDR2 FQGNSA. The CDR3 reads CASSSQAANQPQHF. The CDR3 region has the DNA TGTGCCAGCAGCTCACAGGCGGCCAATCAGCCCCAGCATTTT.

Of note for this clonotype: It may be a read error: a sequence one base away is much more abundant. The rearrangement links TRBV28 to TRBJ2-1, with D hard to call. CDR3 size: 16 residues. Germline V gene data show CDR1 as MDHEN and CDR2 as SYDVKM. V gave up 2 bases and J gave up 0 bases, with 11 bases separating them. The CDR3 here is CASSLPLTDSYNEQFF. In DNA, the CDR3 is TGTGCCAGCAGTTTACCTCTAACGGACTCCTACAATGAGCAGTTCTTC. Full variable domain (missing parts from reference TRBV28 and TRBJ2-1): DVKVTQSSRYLVKRTGEKVFLECVQDMDHENMFWYRQDPGLGLRLIYFSYDVKMKEKGDIPEGYSVSREKKERFSLILESASTNQTSMYLCASSLPLTDSYNEQFFGPGTRLTVL.

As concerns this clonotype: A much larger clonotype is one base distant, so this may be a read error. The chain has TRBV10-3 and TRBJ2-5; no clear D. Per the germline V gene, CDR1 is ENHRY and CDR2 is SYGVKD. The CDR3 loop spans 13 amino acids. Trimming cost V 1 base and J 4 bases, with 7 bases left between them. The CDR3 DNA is TGTGCCATCAGTGAGTTCAGCACAGAGACCCAGTACTTC. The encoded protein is CAISEFSTETQYF.

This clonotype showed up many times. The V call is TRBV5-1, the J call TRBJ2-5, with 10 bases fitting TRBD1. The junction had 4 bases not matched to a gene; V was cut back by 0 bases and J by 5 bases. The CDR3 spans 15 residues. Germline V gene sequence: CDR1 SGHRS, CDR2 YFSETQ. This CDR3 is CASSLAGTGEETQYF. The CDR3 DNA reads TGCGCCAGCAGCTTGGCTGGGACAGGGGAGGAGACCCAGTACTTC.